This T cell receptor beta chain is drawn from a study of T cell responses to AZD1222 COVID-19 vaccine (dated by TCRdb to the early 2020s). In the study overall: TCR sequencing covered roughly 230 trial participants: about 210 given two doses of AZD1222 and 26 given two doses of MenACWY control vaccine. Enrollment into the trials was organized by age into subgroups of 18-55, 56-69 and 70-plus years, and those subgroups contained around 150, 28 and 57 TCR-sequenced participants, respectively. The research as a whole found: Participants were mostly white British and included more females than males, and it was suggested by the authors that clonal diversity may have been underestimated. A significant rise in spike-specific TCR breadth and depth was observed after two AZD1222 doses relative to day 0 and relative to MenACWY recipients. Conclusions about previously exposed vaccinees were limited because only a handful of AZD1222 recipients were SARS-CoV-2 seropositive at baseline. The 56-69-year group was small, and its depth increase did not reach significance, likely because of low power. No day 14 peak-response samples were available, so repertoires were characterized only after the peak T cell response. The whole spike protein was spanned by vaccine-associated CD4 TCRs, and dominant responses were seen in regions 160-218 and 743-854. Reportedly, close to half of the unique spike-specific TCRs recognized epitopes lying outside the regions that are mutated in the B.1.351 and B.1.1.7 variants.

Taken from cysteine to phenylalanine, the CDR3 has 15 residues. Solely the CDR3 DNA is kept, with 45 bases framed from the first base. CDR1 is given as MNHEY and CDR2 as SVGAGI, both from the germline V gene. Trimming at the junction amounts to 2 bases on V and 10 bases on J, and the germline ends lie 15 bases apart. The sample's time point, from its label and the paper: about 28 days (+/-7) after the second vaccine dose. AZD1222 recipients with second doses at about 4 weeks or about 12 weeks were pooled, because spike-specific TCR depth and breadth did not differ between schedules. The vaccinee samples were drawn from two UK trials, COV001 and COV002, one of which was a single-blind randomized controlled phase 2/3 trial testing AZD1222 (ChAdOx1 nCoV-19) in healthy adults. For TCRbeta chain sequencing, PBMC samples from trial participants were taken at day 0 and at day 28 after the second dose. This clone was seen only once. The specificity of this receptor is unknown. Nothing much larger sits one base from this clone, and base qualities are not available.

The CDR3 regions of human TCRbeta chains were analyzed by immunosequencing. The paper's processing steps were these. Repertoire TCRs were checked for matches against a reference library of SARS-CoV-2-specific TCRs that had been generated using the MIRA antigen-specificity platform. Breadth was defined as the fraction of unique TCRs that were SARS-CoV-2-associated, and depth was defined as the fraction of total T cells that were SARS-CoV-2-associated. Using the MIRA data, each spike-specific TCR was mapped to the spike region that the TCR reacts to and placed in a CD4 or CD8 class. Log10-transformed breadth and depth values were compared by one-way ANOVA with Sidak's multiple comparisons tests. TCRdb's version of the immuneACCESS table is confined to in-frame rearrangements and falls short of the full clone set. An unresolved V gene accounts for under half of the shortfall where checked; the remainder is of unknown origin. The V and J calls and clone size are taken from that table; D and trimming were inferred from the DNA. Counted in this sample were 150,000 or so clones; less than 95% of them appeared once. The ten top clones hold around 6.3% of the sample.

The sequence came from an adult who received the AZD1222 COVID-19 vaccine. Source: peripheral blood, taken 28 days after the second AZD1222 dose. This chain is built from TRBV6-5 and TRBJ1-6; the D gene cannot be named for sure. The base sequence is TGTGCCAGCAGTTACCTGGAACAATCAGGCTCACCCCTCCACTTT. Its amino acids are CASSYLEQSGSPLHF.